A single sample gave rise to the 28 T cell receptor beta chains below, sequenced in a study of blood T cell repertoires in COVID-19. TCRdb's copy holds only in-frame clones and misses some; the assay was immunoSEQ multiplex PCR. Of around 130,000 clones listed, roughly 80% were seen once; the top ten hold around 17%. Input material: peripheral blood. The receptors originated from a woman between 45 and 65 years old with acute or convalescent COVID-19.

The V and J genes are TRBV30 and TRBJ1-5; 7 bases match TRBD1. In germline, CDR1 is GTSNPN, CDR2 SVGIG (reference sequence). The V segment lost 2 bases and the J segment 6 bases; nucleotides outside the gene matches: 7. The CDR3 is 14 amino acids. CDR3 protein: CAWSLGGAGQPQHF. The CDR3 nucleotides read TGTGCCTGGAGTCTAGGGGGCGCCGGTCAGCCCCAGCATTTT.

The rearrangement links TRBV14 to TRBJ2-7, with D possibly matching TRBD1 (5 bases). The CDR3 has 13 amino acids. The V gene's germline CDR1 is SGHDN and CDR2 FVKESK. V was trimmed by 1 base and J by 6 bases, leaving 10 bases between them. This CDR3 is CASSQAQGGEQYF. CDR3 in DNA: TGTGCCAGCAGCCAAGCCCAGGGCGGCGAGCAGTACTTC.

The gene calls are TRBV12-5 and TRBJ1-6, with 8 bases aligning to TRBD1. Trimming took 3 bases from V and 7 from J; bases not matched to a gene: 5. CDR3 length equals 15 residues. CDR1 LGHNT and CDR2 FRNRAP come from the germline V gene. The CDR3 bases are TGTGCTAGTGGTTTAGGGACAGGAGGGAATTCACCCCTCCACTTT. This sequence encodes CASGLGTGGNSPLHF.

V is TRBV28 and J is TRBJ1-5, with a possible D match to TRBD1 (5 bases). Per the germline V gene, CDR1 is MDHEN and CDR2 is SYDVKM. The V and J ends lost 5 bases and 3 bases respectively, with 14 bases between them. The CDR3 is 15 residues long. The CDR3: CASSTDRGINQPQHF. CDR3 coding DNA: TGTGCCAGCAGTACCGACAGAGGAATCAATCAGCCCCAGCATTTT.

The V gene is TRBV5-1, the J gene TRBJ1-1; TRBD1 matches at 10 bases. The V segment lost 4 bases and the J segment 6 bases; nucleotides outside the gene matches: 9. The CDR3 has 15 residues. The V gene's germline CDR1 is SGHRS and CDR2 YFSETQ. The CDR3 loop is CASSMTGGASPEAFF. The CDR3 DNA reads as TGCGCCAGCAGCATGACAGGGGGCGCTTCGCCTGAAGCTTTCTTT.

The chain joins TRBV14 to TRBJ1-2; D call uncertain. Germline-derived CDR1 and CDR2 are SGHDN and FVKESK. CDR3 size: 13 residues. The V and J ends lost 2 bases and 4 bases respectively, with 8 bases between them. CDR3 amino acids: CASSQQEVYGYTF. Written as DNA, the CDR3 is TGTGCCAGCAGCCAACAGGAGGTCTATGGCTACACCTTC.

The V call is TRBV12-3 or TRBV12-4, the J call TRBJ1-1; D is ambiguous. The length of the CDR3 is 13 residues. Trimming cost V 1 base and J 4 bases, with 7 bases left between them. CDR3: CASSLGGSTEAFF. The CDR3 coding sequence is TGTGCCAGCAGTTTAGGTGGCAGCACTGAAGCTTTCTTT.

The chain is built from TRBV2 and TRBJ1-4; no firm D call. Germline loops: CDR1 SNHLY, CDR2 FYNNEI. The V gene lost 7 bases and the J gene lost 3 bases, with 12 bases spanning the gap. This CDR3 comprises 14 residues. CDR3 DNA sequence: TGTGCCAGCAAAATCGGGGTGGCTAATGAAAAACTGTTTTTT. Residues: CASKIGVANEKLFF. The whole variable domain, remainder taken from reference TRBV2 and TRBJ1-4, is EPEVTQTPSHQVTQMGQEVILRCVPISNHLYFYWYRQILGQKVEFLVSFYNNEISEKSEIFDDQFSVERPDGSNFTLKIRSTKLEDSAMYFCASKIGVANEKLFFGSGTQLSVL.

This chain links TRBV3-1 (or the pseudogene TRBV3-2) with TRBJ1-2, with TRBD1 identical over 11 bases. Germline CDR1 LGHDT, CDR2 YNNKEL (reference sequence). This CDR3 has 12 amino acids. Trimming at V came to 8 bases and at J to 4 bases, leaving 0 bases not matched to a gene. DNA for the CDR3: TGTGCCAGCGGACAGGGGGCCTATGGCTACACCTTC. This gives the protein CASGQGAYGYTF.

This chain links TRBV4-1 with TRBJ1-1; D may be TRBD1 (6 bases). The CDR3 has 15 amino acids. CDR1 is MGHRA and CDR2 is YSYEKL in the germline V gene. The ends were cut back, 4 bases at V and 2 bases at J, with 14 bases in the middle. CDR3 DNA sequence: TGCGCCAGCAGCCTGACCAGGGGATCTAACACTGAAGCTTTCTTT. Translated: CASSLTRGSNTEAFF.

The rearrangement links TRBV15 to TRBJ1-4; 8 bases are a match to TRBD1. The germline gives CDR1 LNHNV, CDR2 YYDKDF (reference sequence). CDR3 size: 15 residues. V shed 3 bases, J shed 8 bases, and the junction held 8 bases outside the gene matches. CDR3 sequence (DNA): TGTGCCACCAGCAGTGGACAGGGCGGAGAAGAAAAACTGTTTTTT. Protein sequence: CATSSGQGGEEKLFF.

The V and J genes are TRBV5-1 and TRBJ1-1, with 9 bases identical to TRBD1. V lost 3 bases, J lost 1 base, and 7 bases stayed unmatched. Germline-derived CDR1 and CDR2 are SGHRS and YFSETQ. The CDR3 consists of 16 residues. The CDR3 region is CASSSGQGRWNTEAFF. The CDR3 DNA is TGCGCCAGCAGCTCGGGACAGGGCCGGTGGAACACTGAAGCTTTCTTT.

The chain joins TRBV5-1 to TRBJ2-2; 8 positions agree with TRBD2. The V gene end was trimmed by 4 bases and the J gene end by 7 bases; junction bases not matched to a gene: 6. Per the germline V gene, CDR1 is SGHRS and CDR2 is YFSETQ. The CDR3 is 14 amino acids. DNA for the CDR3: TGCGCCAGCAGCCCCGGGGGGGCCGACGGGGAGCTGTTTTTT. Protein: CASSPGGADGELFF.

This sequence joins TRBV12-5 and TRBJ1-4; 9 bases line up with TRBD1. Trimming removed 0 bases from V and 7 bases from J; junction bases left unmatched: 6. In germline, CDR1 is LGHNT, CDR2 FRNRAP. This CDR3 region has 16 residues. CDR3 in DNA: TGTGCTAGTGGTTTGGTCACCGGGACAGGGTTTGAAAAACTGTTTTTT. Translating gives CASGLVTGTGFEKLFF.

This clone turned up a few times. J is TRBJ1-3 and V is TRBV18, with D perhaps TRBD1 (6 bases). Germline V gene data show CDR1 as KGHSH and CDR2 as LQKENI. Deletions cut 2 bases from V and 4 bases from J, with 15 bases between. CDR3 length: 16 residues. CDR3 sequence (DNA): TGTGCCAGCTCACCAGGATTAGACAGGAGCGGAAACACCATATATTTT. Translating it yields CASSPGLDRSGNTIYF.

This clone was seen just once. The gene calls are TRBV5-4 and TRBJ1-1; 8 bases agree with TRBD1. The CDR3 has 14 residues. Germline CDR1 is SGHNT and CDR2 is YYREEE (reference sequence). V was clipped by 7 bases and J by 4 bases; unmatched bases: 9. In DNA, the CDR3 is TGTGCCAGCGAAAGGGACAGGAAGGGCACTGAAGCTTTCTTT. This codes for CASERDRKGTEAFF.

In its sample, this clone was seen a few times. The chain carries TRBV5-1 and TRBJ2-1; 11 bases align to TRBD2. The length of the CDR3 is 16 residues. Per germline, CDR1 SGHRS and CDR2 YFSETQ. J gave up 2 bases and V 4 bases, and 5 bases lay outside the gene matches. Here the CDR3 reads CASSLTSGGTYNEQFF. CDR3 nucleotide sequence: TGCGCCAGCAGCCTTACTAGCGGGGGCACCTACAATGAGCAGTTCTTC.

The J gene is TRBJ1-2, the V gene TRBV15, with TRBD1 matching over 10 bases. The junction had 17 bases not matched to a gene; V was cut back by 3 bases and J by 4 bases. Germline values: CDR1 LNHNV, CDR2 YYDKDF (reference sequence). The CDR3 is 19 amino acids. CDR3 residues: CATSSPTGGEASASYGYTF. DNA for the CDR3: TGTGCCACCAGCAGCCCGACAGGGGGCGAGGCATCCGCGTCCTATGGCTACACCTTC.

The V gene is TRBV5-1, the J gene TRBJ1-2; D call uncertain. The germline V gene encodes CDR1 SGHRS and CDR2 YFSETQ. Between the trimmed V and J ends, which lost 5 bases and 4 bases, there was a span of 12 bases. This CDR3 contains 13 residues. The CDR3 sequence is CASSSVSSYGYTF. In DNA, the CDR3 is TGCGCCAGCAGTTCCGTCTCTAGCTATGGCTACACCTTC.

The chain joins TRBV7-8 to TRBJ1-4, with 7 bases identical to TRBD1. The ends lost 5 bases at V and 0 bases at J; junction bases unmatched: 6. The CDR3 has 16 amino acids. CDR1 is SGHVS and CDR2 is FQNEAQ in the germline V gene. CDR3 amino acids: CASSRGDSPTNEKLFF. The CDR3, as DNA: TGTGCCAGCAGCCGAGGGGACAGCCCAACTAATGAAAAACTGTTTTTT.

V usage is TRBV6-5 and J usage is TRBJ1-1, with D hard to call. CDR1 is MNHEY, CDR2 SVGAGI, per germline. Between the trimmed V and J ends, which lost 6 bases and 6 bases, there was a span of 5 bases. The CDR3 runs to 10 residues. The CDR3, as DNA: TGTGCCAGCAGCTCGGCTGAAGCTTTCTTT. This sequence encodes CASSSAEAFF.

The genes are TRBV5-1 and TRBJ2-7; TRBD2 aligns across 9 bases. CDR1 is SGHRS, CDR2 YFSETQ, per germline. V shed 1 base and J 4 bases; nucleotides not matched to a gene: 3. CDR3 length equals 14 residues. The CDR3 is CASSLQAGGYEQYF. CDR3 DNA sequence: TGCGCCAGCAGCTTGCAAGCGGGGGGTTACGAGCAGTACTTC.

The genes are TRBV30 and TRBJ2-2; 8 bases line up with TRBD1. The V and J ends lost 1 base and 0 bases, in that order; junction bases with no gene match: 4. Germline CDR1 reads GTSNPN; CDR2 reads SVGIG (reference sequence). This CDR3 contains 16 residues. CDR3 sequence (DNA): TGTGCCTGGAGTGCCAGGACAGGGACGAACACCGGGGAGCTGTTTTTT. Translated, it gives CAWSARTGTNTGELFF.

This chain uses TRBV6-5 with TRBJ1-1, with D maybe TRBD1 (6 bases). The V gene lost 1 base and the J gene lost 1 base, with 13 bases spanning the gap. Germline values: CDR1 MNHEY, CDR2 SVGAGI. This CDR3 region has 16 residues. The CDR3 sequence: CASSYYTGTGNTEAFF. CDR3 coding DNA: TGTGCCAGCAGTTACTACACAGGGACGGGGAACACTGAAGCTTTCTTT.

This chain connects TRBV9 to TRBJ2-7; 7 bases align to TRBD1. This CDR3 has 15 residues. Germline CDR1 is SGDLS and CDR2 is YYNGEE. J gave up 4 bases and V 0 bases, and 7 bases lay outside the gene matches. CDR3 protein: CASSVGQGEMYEQYF. The CDR3 DNA reads TGTGCCAGCAGCGTAGGGCAGGGGGAAATGTACGAGCAGTACTTC. The full variable domain, completed using reference TRBV9 and TRBJ2-7, is DSGVTQTPKHLITATGQRVTLRCSPRSGDLSVYWYQQSLDQGLQFLIQYYNGEERAKGNILERFSAQQFPDLHSELNLSSLELGDSALYFCASSVGQGEMYEQYFGPGTRLTVT.

This clone is a singleton in its sample. This chain uses TRBV6-5 with TRBJ1-1; 7 bases agree with TRBD1. This CDR3 spans 14 amino acids. V was clipped by 5 bases and J by 2 bases; unmatched bases: 5. Germline CDR1 and CDR2: MNHEY and SVGAGI. CDR3 loop: CASSQRDRNTEAFF. CDR3 DNA sequence: TGTGCCAGCAGTCAGAGGGACAGAAACACTGAAGCTTTCTTT.

This clone was seen a single time. The rearrangement joins TRBV18 to TRBJ1-6, with TRBD1 as a possible D gene (6 bases). The CDR3 consists of 15 residues. The germline CDR1 and CDR2 sequences are KGHSH and LQKENI. V was trimmed by 2 bases and J by 7 bases, leaving 12 bases between them. The CDR3 DNA is TGTGCCAGCTCACCAGCCCGGACAGCAAATTCACCCCTCCACTTT. Translated: CASSPARTANSPLHF.

With respect to this clone: One end of the junction does not line up with germline, which may come from a read error. The V call is TRBV6-1, the J call TRBJ1-2; D is perhaps TRBD1 (5 bases). The germline V gene has CDR1 MNHNS and CDR2 SASEGT. This CDR3 is 13 amino acids long. In nucleotides, the CDR3 is TGTGCCAGCAGTCCCAAGGACACCTTGGGCTACAGCTTC. Translation: CASSPKDTLGYSF.